This T cell receptor beta chain was obtained from a study of blood T cell repertoires in COVID-19. Clones were sequenced by immunoSEQ multiplex PCR, and TCRdb holds only the in-frame ones, with some missing. The sample includes approximately 120,000 clones, approximately 81% seen only once; the top ten take 6%. This sequence originates from an older man with COVID-19, enrolled during active disease. The sample taken for sequencing was peripheral blood.

This CDR3 reads CSGTDRIEAFF. The CDR3 DNA reads TGCAGCGGTACGGACAGGATTGAAGCTTTCTTT. The rearrangement uses TRBV29-1 and TRBJ1-1; 7 positions agree with TRBD1. The CDR3 loop spans 11 amino acids. Germline V gene data show CDR1 as SQVTM and CDR2 as ANQGSEA. The trim removed 7 bases at V and 7 bases at J, leaving 6 bases unmatched. Variable domain in full (rest from reference TRBV29-1 and TRBJ1-1): SAVISQKPSRDICQRGTSLTIQCQVDSQVTMMFWYRQQPGQSLTLIATANQGSEATYESGFVIDKFPISRPNLTFSTLTVSNMSPEDSSIYLCSGTDRIEAFFGQGTRLTVV.